This T cell receptor (beta chain) was recorded in a study of blood T cells in healthy people across ages. A few counts support this clonotype. Primed by a sample-barcoded 5' primer and a J-beta primer mix, a second PCR proceeded for about 6 to 11 cycles. TCRdb re-analysed the 5' RACE reads in MiXCR, keeping a single row per CDR3 protein. This table has about 1,500,000 distinct CDR3 sequences, about 30% appearing once. This CDR3 is 14 amino acids long. CDR1 is MNHEY, CDR2 SMNVEV, per germline (reference sequence). V lost 3 bases, J lost 2 bases, and 8 bases lay in between. The V gene is TRBV27, the J gene TRBJ1-5; D is ambiguous. The material sequenced was blood. The sequence was obtained from a woman aged 25 to 45 in good health. The CDR3 DNA reads TGTGCCAGCAGTTTGGGGATGGGCAATCAGCCCCAGCATTTT. It encodes CASSLGMGNQPQHF.